This TCR beta chain was recorded in a study of blood T cells in healthy people across ages. Study findings and constraints: Long-lived and aged donors differed, with more naive CD4+ cells and higher diversity in the long-lived.

A few counts support this clonotype. Its antigen remains unidentified. Trimming shortened V by 3 bases and J by 7 bases, and 6 bases separated the two germline ends. This CDR3 is 11 amino acids long. The germline V gene has CDR1 LGHDT and CDR2 YNNKEL (reference sequence). Each donor supplied 7.5 to 10 milliliters of peripheral blood. Through a sample-barcoded 5' primer and a J-beta primer mix, a second PCR was run for 7 to 11 cycles. Carrying 12 random nucleotides, a template-switch adaptor labeled each individual cDNA molecule. MiXCR, run by TCRdb on the 5' RACE reads, gives a single entry per CDR3 protein. Found here are about 670,000 distinct CDR3 sequences, about 50% of them singletons; the top ten hold less than 15%.

The rearrangement joins TRBV3-1 to TRBJ1-2; no clear D gene. The sequence came from a woman of 80 years or more in good health. The sample consisted of blood. The CDR3 loop reads CASSHSGGYTF. In DNA, the CDR3 is TGTGCCAGCAGCCACTCTGGTGGCTACACCTTC.